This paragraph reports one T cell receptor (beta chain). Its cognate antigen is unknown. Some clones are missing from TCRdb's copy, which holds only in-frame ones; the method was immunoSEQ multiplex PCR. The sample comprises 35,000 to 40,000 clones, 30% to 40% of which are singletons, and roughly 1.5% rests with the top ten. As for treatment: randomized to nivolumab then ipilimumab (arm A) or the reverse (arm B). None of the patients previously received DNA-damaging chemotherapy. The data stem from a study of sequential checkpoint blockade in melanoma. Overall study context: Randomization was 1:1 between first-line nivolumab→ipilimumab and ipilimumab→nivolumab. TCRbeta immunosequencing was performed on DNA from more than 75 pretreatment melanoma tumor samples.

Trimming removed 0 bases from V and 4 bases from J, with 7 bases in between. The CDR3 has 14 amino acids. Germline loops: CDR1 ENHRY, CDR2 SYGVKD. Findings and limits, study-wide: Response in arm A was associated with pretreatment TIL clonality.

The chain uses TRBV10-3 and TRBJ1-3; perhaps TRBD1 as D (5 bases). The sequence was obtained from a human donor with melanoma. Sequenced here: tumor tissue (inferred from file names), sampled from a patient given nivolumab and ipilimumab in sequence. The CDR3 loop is CAISESRTGNTIYF. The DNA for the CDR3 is TGTGCCATCAGTGAGTCTCGGACAGGAAACACCATATATTTT.